This T cell receptor beta chain derives from a study of T cell changes during pregnancy in multiple sclerosis. This clone was found once. Libraries were prepared by immunoSEQ multiplex PCR; TCRdb keeps only in-frame clonotypes and omits some of them. The profile shows 60,000 to 65,000 clones, 92% of them singletons. The sample was peripheral blood, taken in the first trimester of pregnancy. The receptor comes from a female donor with multiple sclerosis, enrolled in a pregnancy study.

The chain's CDR3 is CASSLAVQGSYGNEQFF. Here the CDR3 DNA reads TGTGCCAGCAGCTTGGCTGTTCAGGGTTCTTACGGCAATGAGCAGTTCTTC. V gene TRBV5-5 combines with J gene TRBJ2-1, with D possibly being TRBD1 (5 bases). V dropped 0 bases and J dropped 6 bases, with 19 bases sitting between them. Germline V gene sequence: CDR1 SGHKS, CDR2 YYEKEE (reference sequence). The CDR3 extends over 17 amino acids.